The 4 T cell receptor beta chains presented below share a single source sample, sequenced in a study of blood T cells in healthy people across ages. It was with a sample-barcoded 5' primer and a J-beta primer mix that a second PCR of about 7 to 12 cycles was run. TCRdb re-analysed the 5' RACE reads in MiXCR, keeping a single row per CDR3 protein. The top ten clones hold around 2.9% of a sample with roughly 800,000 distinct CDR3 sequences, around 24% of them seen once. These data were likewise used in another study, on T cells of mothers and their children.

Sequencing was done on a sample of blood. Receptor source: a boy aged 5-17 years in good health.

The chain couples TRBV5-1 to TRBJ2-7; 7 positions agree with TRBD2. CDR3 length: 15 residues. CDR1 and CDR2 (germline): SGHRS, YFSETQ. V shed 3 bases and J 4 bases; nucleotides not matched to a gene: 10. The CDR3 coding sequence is TGCGCCAGCAGCTCCGGCGTAGCGGGTGCGTACGAGCAGTACTTC. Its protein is CASSSGVAGAYEQYF.

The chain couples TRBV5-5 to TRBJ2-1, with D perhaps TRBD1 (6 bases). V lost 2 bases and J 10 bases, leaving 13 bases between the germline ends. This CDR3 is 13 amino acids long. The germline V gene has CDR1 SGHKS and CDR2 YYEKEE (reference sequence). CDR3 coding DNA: TGTGCCAGCAGCTTCATGGGCACAGGGGAGCAGTTCTTC. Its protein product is CASSFMGTGEQFF.

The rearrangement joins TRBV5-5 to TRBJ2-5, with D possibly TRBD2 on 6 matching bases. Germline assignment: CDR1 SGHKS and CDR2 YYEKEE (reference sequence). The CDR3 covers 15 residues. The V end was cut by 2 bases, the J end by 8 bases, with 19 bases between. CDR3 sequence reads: CASSFLEEGRGTQYF. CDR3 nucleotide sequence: TGTGCCAGCAGCTTTTTAGAGGAGGGTAGAGGTACCCAGTACTTC.

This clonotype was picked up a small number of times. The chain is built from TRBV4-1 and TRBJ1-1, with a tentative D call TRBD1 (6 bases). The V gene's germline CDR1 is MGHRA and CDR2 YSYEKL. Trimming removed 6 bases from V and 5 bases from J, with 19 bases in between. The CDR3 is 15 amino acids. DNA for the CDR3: TGCGCCAGCAGGGCCCCTGAAAAAGGGGGGACTGAAGCTTTCTTT. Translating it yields CASRAPEKGGTEAFF.